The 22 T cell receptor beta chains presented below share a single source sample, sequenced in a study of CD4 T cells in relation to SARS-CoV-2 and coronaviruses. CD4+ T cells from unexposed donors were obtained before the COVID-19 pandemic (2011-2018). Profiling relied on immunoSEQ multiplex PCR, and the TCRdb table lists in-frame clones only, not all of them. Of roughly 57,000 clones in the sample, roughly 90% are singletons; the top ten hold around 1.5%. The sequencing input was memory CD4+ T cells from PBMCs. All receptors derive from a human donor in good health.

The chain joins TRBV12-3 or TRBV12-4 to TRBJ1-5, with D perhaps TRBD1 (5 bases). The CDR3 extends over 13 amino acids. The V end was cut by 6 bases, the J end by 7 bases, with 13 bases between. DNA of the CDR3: TGTGCCAGCAGACGGACATCGAAACAGCCCCAGCATTTT. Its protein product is CASRRTSKQPQHF.

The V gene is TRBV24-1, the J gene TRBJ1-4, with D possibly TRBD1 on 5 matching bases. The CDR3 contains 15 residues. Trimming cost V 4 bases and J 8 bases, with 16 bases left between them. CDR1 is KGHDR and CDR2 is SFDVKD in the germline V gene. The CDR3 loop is CATSDTQGAPEKLFF. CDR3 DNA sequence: TGTGCCACCAGTGACACACAAGGGGCCCCGGAAAAACTGTTTTTT.

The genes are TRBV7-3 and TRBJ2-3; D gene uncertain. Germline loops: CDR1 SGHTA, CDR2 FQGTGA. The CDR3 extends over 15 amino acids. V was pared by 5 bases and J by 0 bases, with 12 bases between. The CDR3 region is CASSPPGYSTDTQYF. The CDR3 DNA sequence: TGTGCCAGCAGCCCCCCCGGCTATAGCACAGATACGCAGTATTTT.

In DNA form, the CDR3 reads TGTGCCAGCAGCCAAGATAGGCAGATTGACGAGCAGTACTTC. Encoded protein: CASSQDRQIDEQYF. The V call is TRBV3-1 (or the pseudogene TRBV3-2), the J call TRBJ2-7; D not certain. The CDR3 has 14 residues. The germline V gene encodes CDR1 LGHDT and CDR2 YNNKEL (reference sequence). V was pared by 0 bases and J by 5 bases, with 11 bases between.

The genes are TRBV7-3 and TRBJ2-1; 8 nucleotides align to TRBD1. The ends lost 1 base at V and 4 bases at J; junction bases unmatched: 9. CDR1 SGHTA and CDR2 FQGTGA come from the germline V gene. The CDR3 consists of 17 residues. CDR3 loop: CASSLRLGQVKYNEQFF. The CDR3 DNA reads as TGTGCCAGCAGCTTAAGGTTGGGACAGGTCAAATACAATGAGCAGTTCTTC.

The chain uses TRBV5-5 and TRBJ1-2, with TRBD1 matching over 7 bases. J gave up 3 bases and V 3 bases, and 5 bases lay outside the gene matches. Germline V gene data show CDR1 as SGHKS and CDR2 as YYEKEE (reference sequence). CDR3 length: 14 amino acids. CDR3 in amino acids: CASSWRQGDYGYTF. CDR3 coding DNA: TGTGCCAGCAGCTGGCGACAGGGTGACTATGGCTACACCTTC.

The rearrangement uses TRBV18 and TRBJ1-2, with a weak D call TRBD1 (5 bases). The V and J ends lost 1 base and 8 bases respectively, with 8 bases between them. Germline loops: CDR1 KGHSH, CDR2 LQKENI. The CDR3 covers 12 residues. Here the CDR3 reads CASSPRGEGYTF. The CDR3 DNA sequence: TGTGCCAGCTCACCACGAGGGGAGGGCTACACCTTC.

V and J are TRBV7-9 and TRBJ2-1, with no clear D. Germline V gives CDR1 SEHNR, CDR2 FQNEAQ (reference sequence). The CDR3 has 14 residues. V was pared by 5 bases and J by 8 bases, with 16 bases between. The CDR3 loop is CASSAGPSADEQFF. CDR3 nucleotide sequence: TGTGCCAGCAGCGCTGGACCCTCTGCGGATGAGCAGTTCTTC.

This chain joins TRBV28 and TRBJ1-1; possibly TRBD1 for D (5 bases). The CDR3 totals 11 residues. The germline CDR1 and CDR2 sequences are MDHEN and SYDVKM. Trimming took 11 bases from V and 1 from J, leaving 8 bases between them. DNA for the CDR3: TGTGCCGCGCAGGGGAACACTGAAGCTTTCTTT. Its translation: CAAQGNTEAFF.

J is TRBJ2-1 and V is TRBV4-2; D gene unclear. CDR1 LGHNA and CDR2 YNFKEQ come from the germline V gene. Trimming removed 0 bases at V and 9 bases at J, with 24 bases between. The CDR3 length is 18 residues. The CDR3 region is CASSQDHSRPGRRGEQFF. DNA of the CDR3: TGTGCCAGCAGCCAAGATCACTCACGGCCAGGAAGGCGCGGTGAGCAGTTCTTC.

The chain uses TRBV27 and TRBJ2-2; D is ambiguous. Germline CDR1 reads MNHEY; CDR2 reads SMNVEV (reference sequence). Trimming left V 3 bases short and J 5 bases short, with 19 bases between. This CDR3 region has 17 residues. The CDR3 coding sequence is TGTGCCAGCAGTTTCCTCTCCCGGACGGGCGTTACCGGGGAGCTGTTTTTT. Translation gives CASSFLSRTGVTGELFF.

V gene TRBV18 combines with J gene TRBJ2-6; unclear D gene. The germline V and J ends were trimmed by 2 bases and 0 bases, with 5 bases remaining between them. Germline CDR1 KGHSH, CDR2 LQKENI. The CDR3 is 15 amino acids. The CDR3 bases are TGTGCCAGCTCACCATCAGTCTCTGGGGCCAACGTCCTGACTTTC. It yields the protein CASSPSVSGANVLTF.

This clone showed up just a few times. Here the CDR3 DNA reads TGTGCCAGCAGCCAAGGAGCGGGATGGGCAGATACGCAGTATTTT. Translation gives CASSQGAGWADTQYF. The chain employs TRBV3-1 (or the pseudogene TRBV3-2) and TRBJ2-3, with TRBD2 identical over 7 bases. The germline V gene encodes CDR1 LGHDT and CDR2 YNNKEL (reference sequence). The CDR3 has 15 amino acids. V dropped 1 base and J dropped 4; count of bases not matched to a gene: 5.

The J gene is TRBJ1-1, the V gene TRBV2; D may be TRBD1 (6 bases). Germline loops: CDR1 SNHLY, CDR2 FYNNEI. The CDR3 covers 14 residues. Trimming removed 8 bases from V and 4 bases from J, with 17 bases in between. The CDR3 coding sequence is TGTGCCAGCGGGTTAGACAGGTCTTCCACTGAAGCTTTCTTT. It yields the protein CASGLDRSSTEAFF.

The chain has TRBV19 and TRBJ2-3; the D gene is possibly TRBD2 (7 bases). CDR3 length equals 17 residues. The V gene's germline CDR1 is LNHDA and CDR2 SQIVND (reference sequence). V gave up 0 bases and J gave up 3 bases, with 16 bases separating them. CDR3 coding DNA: TGTGCCAGTAGTATAGACGGGGGGCGCCTTCGAACAGATACGCAGTATTTT. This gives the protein CASSIDGGRLRTDTQYF.

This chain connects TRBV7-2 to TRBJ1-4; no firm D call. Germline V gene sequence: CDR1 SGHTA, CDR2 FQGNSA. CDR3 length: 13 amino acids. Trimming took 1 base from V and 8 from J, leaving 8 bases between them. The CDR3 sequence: CASSLVAGEKLFF. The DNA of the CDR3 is TGTGCCAGCAGCTTAGTGGCGGGGGAAAAACTGTTTTTT.

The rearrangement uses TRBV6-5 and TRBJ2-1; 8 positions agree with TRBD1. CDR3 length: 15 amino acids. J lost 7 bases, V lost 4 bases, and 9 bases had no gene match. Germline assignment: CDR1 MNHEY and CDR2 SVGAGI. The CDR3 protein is CASSSGQVIRNEQFF. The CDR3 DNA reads TGTGCCAGCAGTTCGGGACAGGTGATTAGGAATGAGCAGTTCTTC.

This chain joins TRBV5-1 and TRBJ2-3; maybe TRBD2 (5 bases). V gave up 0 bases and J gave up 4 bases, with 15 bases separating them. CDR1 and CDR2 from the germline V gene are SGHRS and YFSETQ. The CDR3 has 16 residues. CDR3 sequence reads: CASSLGGGGSPDTQYF. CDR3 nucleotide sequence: TGCGCCAGCAGCTTGGGCGGAGGTGGATCCCCAGATACGCAGTATTTT.

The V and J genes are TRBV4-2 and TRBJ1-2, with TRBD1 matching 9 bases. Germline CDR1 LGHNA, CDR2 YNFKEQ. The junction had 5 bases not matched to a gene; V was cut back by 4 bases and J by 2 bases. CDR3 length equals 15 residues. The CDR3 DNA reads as TGTGCCAGCAGCCCGGGGACAGGGTTAAACTATGGCTACACCTTC. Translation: CASSPGTGLNYGYTF.

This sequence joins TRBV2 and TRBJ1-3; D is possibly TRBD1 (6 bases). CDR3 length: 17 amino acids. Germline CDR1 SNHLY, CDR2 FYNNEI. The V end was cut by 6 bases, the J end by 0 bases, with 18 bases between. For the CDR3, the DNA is TGTGCCAGCAGAGCCCTACGTACAGGGTTCTCTGGAAACACCATATATTTT. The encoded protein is CASRALRTGFSGNTIYF.

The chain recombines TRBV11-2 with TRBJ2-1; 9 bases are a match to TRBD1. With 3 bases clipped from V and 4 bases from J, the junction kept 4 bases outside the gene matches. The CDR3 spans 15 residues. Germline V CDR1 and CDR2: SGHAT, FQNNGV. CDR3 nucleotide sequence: TGTGCCAGCAGCTTGGACAGGGGAATTTACAATGAGCAGTTCTTC. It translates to CASSLDRGIYNEQFF.

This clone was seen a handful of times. The CDR3 protein is CASSQTRDRRYYNEQFF. In nucleotides, the CDR3 is TGTGCCAGCAGTCAAACCCGGGACAGGAGATACTACAATGAGCAGTTCTTC. J is TRBJ2-1 and V is TRBV6-6, with TRBD1 matching over 8 bases. The CDR3 extends over 17 amino acids. V dropped 5 bases and J dropped 3; count of bases not matched to a gene: 12. Per the germline V gene, CDR1 is MNHNY and CDR2 is SVGAGI (reference sequence).